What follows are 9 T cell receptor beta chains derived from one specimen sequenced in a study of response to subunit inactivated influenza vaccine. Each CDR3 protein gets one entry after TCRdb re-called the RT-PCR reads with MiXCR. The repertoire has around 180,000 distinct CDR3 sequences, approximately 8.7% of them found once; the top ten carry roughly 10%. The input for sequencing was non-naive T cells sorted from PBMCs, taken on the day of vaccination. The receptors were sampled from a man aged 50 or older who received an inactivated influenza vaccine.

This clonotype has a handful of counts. CDR3 sequence (DNA): TGTGCCAGCAGCTTAGTTTTGAGGGACCAAGAGACCCAGTACTTC. As protein: CASSLVLRDQETQYF. V usage is TRBV11-2 and J usage is TRBJ2-5; a weak D match, TRBD2 (5 bases). V dropped 1 base and J dropped 0 bases, with 9 bases sitting between them. The CDR3 runs to 15 residues. Germline CDR1 and CDR2: SGHAT and FQNNGV.

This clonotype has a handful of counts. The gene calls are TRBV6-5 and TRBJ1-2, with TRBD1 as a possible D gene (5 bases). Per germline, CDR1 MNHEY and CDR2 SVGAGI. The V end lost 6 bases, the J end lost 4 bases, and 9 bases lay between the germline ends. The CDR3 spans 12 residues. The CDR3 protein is CASSAGTYGYTF. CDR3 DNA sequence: TGTGCCAGCAGCGCCGGGACCTATGGCTACACCTTC.

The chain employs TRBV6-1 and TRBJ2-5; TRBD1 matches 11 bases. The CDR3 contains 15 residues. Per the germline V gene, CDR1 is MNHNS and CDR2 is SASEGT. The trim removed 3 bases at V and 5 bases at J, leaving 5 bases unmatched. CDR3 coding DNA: TGTGCCAGCAGTGACTGGACAGGGGGCGGTGAGACCCAGTACTTC. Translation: CASSDWTGGGETQYF.

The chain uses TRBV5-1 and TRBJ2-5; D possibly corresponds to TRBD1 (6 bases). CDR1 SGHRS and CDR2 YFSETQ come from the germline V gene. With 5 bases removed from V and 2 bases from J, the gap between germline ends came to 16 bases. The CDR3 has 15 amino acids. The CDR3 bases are TGCGCCAGCAGTCGATCAGGGGAGACTCAAGAGACCCAGTACTTC. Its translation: CASSRSGETQETQYF.

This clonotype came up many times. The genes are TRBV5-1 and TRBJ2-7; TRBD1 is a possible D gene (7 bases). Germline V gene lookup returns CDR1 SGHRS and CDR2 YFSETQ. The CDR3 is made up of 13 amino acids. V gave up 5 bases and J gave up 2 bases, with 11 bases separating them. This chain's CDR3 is CASSSGGTYEQYF. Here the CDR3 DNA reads TGCGCCAGCAGTTCAGGGGGGACCTACGAGCAGTACTTC.

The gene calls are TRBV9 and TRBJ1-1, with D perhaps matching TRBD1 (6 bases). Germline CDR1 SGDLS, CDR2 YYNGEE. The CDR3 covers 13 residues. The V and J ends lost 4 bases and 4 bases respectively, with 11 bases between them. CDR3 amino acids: CASSRTGLTEAFF. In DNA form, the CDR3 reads TGTGCCAGCAGCCGTACAGGGCTCACTGAAGCTTTCTTT.

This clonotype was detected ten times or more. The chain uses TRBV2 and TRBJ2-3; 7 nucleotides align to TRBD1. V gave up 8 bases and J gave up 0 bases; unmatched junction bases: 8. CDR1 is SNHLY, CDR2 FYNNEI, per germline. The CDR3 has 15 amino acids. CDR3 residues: CASVRDSLSTDTQYF. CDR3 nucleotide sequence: TGTGCCAGCGTCCGGGACAGCCTTAGCACAGATACGCAGTATTTT.

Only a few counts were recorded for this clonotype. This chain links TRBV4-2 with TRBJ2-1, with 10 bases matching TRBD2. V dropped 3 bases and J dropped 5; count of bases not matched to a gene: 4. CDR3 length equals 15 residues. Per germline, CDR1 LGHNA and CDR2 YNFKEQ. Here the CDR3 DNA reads TGTGCCAGCAGCCAGTTTCTAGCGGGGGACAATGAGCAGTTCTTC. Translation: CASSQFLAGDNEQFF.

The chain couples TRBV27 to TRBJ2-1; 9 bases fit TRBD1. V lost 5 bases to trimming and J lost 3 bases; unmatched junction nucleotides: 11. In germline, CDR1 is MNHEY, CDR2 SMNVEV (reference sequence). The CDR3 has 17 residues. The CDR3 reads CASSPPAGTGSYNEQFF. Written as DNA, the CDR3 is TGTGCCAGCAGTCCCCCAGCCGGGACAGGGAGCTACAATGAGCAGTTCTTC.